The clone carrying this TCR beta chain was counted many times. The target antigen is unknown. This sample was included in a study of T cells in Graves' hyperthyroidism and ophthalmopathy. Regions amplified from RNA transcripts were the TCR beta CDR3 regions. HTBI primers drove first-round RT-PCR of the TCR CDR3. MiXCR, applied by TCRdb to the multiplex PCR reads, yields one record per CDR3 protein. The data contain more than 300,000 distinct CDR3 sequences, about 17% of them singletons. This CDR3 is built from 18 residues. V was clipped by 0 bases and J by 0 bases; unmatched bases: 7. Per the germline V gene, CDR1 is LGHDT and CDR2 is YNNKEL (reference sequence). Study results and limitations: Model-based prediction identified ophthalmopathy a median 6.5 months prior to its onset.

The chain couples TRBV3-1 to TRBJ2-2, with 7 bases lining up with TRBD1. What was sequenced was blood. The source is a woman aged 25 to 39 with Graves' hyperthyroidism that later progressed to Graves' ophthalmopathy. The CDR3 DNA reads TGTGCCAGCAGCCAAGATATCCGGGACAGTACGAACACCGGGGAGCTGTTTTTT. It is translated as CASSQDIRDSTNTGELFF.